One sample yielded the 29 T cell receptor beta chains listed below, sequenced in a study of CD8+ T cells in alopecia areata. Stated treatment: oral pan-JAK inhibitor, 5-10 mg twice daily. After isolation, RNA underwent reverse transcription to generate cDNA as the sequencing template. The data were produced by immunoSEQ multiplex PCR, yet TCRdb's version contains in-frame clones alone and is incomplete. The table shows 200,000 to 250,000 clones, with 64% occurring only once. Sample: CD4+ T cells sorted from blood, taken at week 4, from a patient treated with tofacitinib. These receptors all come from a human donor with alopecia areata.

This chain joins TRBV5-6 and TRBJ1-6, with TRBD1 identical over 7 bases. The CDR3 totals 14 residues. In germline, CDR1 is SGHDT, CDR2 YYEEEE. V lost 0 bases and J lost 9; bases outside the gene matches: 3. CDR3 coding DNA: TGTGCCAGCAGCTTGGGGCAGGGGGGTTCACCCCTCCACTTT. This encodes CASSLGQGGSPLHF.

CDR3 nucleotide sequence: TGTGCCAGCAGGCGGGACTACTCCTACGAGCAGTACTTC. This codes for CASRRDYSYEQYF. This sequence joins TRBV2 and TRBJ2-7; 7 bases align to TRBD2. V lost 6 bases, J lost 0 bases, and 2 bases stayed unmatched. The CDR3 covers 13 residues. Germline CDR1 is SNHLY and CDR2 is FYNNEI.

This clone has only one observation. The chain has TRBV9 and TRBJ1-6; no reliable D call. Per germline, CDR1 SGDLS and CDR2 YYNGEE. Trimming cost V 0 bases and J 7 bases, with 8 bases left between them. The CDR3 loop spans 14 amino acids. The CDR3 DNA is TGTGCCAGCAGCGTAGGTGCGCAAAATTCACCCCTCCACTTT. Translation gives CASSVGAQNSPLHF.

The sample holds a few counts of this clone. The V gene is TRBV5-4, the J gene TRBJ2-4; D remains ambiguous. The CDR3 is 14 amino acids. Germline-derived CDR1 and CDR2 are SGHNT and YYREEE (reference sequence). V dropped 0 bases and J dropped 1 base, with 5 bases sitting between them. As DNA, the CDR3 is TGTGCCAGCAGCTTGGTAGGGGCCAAAAACATTCAGTACTTC. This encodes CASSLVGAKNIQYF.

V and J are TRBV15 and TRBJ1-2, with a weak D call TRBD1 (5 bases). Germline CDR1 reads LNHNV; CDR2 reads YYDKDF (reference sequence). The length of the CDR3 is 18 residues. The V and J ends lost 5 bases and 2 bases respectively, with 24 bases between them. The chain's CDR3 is CATSGFPGLSDKNYGYTF. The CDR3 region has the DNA TGTGCCACCAGCGGATTCCCGGGACTAAGCGACAAGAACTATGGCTACACCTTC.

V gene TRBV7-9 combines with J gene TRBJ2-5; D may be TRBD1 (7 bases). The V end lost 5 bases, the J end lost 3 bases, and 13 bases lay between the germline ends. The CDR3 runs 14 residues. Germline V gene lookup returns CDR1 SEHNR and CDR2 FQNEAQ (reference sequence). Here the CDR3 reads CASSGDREEETQYF. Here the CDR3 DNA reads TGTGCCAGCAGCGGCGACAGGGAGGAAGAGACCCAGTACTTC.

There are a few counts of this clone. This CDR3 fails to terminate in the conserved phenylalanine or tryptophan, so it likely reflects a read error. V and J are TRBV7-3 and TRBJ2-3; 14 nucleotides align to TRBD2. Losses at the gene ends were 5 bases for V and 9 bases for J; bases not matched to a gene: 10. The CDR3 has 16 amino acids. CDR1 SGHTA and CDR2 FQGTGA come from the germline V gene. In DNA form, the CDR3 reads TGTGCCAGCAGCCGTACCGGGACTAGCGGGGGATTGACGCAGTATTAT. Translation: CASSRTGTSGGLTQYY.

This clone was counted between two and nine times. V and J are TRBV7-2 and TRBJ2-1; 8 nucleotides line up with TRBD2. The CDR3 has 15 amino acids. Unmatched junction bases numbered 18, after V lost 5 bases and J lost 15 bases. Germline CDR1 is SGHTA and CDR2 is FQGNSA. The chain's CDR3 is CASSPKHGGGLHPFF. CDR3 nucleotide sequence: TGTGCCAGCAGCCCAAAACACGGGGGGGGCCTCCATCCGTTCTTC.

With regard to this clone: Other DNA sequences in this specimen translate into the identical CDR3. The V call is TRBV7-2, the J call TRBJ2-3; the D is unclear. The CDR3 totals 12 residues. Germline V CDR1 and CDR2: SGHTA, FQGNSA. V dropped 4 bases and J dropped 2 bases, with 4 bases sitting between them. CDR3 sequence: CASSSYTDTQYF. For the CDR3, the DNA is TGTGCCAGCAGCTCATACACAGATACGCAGTATTTT.

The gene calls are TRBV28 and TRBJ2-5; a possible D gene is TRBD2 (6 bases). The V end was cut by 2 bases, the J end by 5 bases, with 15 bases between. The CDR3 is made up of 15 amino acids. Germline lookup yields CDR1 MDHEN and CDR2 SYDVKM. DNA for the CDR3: TGTGCCAGCAGTTTAAGGCTGGGGGGATTGGAGACCCAGTACTTC. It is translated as CASSLRLGGLETQYF.

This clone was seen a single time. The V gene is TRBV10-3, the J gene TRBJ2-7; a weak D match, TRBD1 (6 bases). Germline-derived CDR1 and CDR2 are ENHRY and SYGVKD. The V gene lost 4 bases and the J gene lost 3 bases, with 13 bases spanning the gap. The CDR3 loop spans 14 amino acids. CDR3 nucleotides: TGTGCCATCAGTGCAGGGGAGATCGGCTACGAGCAGTACTTC. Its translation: CAISAGEIGYEQYF.

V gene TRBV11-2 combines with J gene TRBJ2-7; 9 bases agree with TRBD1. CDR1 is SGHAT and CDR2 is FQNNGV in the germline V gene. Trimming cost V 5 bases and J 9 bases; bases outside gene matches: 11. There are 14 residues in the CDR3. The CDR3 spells CASSPTGGPRLQYF. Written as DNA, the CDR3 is TGTGCCAGCAGCCCTACAGGGGGCCCCCGGTTGCAGTACTTC.

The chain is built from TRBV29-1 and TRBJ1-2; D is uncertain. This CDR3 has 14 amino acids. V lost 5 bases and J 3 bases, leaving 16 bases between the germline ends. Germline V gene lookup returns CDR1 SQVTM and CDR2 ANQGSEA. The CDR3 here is CSVPRGPRDYGYTF. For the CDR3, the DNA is TGCAGCGTTCCCAGAGGCCCTCGGGACTATGGCTACACCTTC.

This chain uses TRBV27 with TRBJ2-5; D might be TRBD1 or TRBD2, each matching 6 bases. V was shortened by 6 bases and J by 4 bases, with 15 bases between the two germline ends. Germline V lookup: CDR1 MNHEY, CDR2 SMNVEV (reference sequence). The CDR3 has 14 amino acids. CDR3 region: CASRAPGALETQYF. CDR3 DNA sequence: TGTGCCAGCAGAGCGCCGGGGGCTCTAGAGACCCAGTACTTC.

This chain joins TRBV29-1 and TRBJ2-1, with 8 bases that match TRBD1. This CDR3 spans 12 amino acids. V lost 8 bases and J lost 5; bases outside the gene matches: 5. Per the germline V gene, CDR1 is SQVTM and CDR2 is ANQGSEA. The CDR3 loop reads CSTWTGNNEQFF. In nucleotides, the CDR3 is TGCAGCACCTGGACAGGGAACAATGAGCAGTTCTTC.

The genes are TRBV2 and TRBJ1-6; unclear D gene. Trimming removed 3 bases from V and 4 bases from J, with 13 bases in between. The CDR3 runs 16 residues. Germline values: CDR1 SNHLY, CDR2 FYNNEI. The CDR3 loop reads CASSESGRLYNSPLHF. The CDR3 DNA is TGTGCCAGCAGTGAGTCCGGGAGGCTATATAATTCACCCCTCCACTTT.

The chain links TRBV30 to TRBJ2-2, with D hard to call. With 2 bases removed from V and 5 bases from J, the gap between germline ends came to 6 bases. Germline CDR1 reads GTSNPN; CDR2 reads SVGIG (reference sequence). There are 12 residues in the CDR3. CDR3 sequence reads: CAWSFITGELFF. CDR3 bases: TGTGCCTGGAGTTTTATAACCGGGGAGCTGTTTTTT.

In nucleotides, the CDR3 is TGTGCCAGCAGCTTGACAGGGATGGTAGGGGAGACCCAGTACTTC. Protein sequence: CASSLTGMVGETQYF. The chain employs TRBV2 and TRBJ2-5; 7 bases line up with TRBD1. CDR3 length: 15 amino acids. V lost 6 bases and J lost 5; bases outside the gene matches: 12. Germline CDR1 is SNHLY and CDR2 is FYNNEI.

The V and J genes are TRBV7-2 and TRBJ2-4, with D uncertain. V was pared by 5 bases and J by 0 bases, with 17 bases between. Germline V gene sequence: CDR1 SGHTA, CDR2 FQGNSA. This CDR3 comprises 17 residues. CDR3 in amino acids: CASSPPSYGLAKNIQYF. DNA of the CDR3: TGTGCCAGCAGCCCCCCGAGTTACGGCCTAGCCAAAAACATTCAGTACTTC.

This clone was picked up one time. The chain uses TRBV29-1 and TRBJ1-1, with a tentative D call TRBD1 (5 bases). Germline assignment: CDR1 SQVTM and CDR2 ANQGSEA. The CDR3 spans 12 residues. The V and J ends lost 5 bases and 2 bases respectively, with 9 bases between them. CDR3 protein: CSVTGANTEAFF. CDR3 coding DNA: TGCAGCGTTACAGGTGCAAACACTGAAGCTTTCTTT.

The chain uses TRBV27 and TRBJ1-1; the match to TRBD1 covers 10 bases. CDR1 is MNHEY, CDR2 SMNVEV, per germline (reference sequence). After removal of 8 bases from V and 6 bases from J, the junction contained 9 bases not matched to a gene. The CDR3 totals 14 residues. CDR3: CASRQTGGHSEAFF. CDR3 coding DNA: TGTGCCAGCCGACAGACAGGGGGCCACTCTGAAGCTTTCTTT.

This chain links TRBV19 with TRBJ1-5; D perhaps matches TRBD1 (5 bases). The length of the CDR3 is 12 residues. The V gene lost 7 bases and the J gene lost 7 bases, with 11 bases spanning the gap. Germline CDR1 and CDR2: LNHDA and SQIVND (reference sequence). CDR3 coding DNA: TGTGCCAGTACCGCTGGGGGACAGCCCCAGCATTTT. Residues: CASTAGGQPQHF.

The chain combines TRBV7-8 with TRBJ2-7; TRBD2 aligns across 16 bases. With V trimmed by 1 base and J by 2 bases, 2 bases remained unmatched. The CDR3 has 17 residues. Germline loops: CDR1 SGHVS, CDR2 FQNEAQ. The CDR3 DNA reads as TGTGCCAGCAGCTTAGTAGGGACTAGCGGGGGGGCCTACGAGCAGTACTTC. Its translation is CASSLVGTSGGAYEQYF. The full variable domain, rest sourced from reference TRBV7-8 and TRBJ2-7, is GAGVSQSPRYKVAKRGQDVALRCDPISGHVSLFWYQQALGQGPEFLTYFQNEAQLDKSGLPSDRFFAERPEGSVSTLKIQRTQQEDSAVYLCASSLVGTSGGAYEQYFGPGTRLTVT.

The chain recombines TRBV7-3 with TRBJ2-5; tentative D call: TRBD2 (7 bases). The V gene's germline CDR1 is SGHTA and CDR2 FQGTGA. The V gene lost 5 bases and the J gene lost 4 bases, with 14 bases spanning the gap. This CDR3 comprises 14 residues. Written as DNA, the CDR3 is TGTGCCAGCAGCCCCACAGGGAGGGGAGAGACCCAGTACTTC. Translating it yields CASSPTGRGETQYF.

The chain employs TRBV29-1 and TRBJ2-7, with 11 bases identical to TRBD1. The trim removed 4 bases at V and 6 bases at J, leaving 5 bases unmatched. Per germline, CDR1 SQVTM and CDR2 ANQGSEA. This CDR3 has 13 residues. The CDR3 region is CSVGGTGGPEQYF. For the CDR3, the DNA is TGCAGCGTTGGTGGGACAGGGGGACCCGAGCAGTACTTC.

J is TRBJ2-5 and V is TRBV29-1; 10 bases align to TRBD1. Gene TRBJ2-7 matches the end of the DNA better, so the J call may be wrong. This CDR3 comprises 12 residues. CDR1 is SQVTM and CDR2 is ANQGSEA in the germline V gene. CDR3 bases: TGCAGCACAAGACAGGGGGCTTACGAGCAGTACTTC. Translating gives CSTRQGAYEQYF.

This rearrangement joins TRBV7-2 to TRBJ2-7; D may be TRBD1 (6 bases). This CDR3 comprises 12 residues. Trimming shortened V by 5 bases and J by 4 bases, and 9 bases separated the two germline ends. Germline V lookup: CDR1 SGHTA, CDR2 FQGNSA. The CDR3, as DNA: TGTGCCAGCAGCGCTACAGGGTACGAGCAGTACTTC. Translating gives CASSATGYEQYF. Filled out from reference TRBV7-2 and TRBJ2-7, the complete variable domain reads GAGVSQSPSNKVTEKGKDVELRCDPISGHTALYWYRQSLGQGLEFLIYFQGNSAPDKSGLPSDRFSAERTGGSVSTLTIQRTQQEDSAVYLCASSATGYEQYFGPGTRLTVT.

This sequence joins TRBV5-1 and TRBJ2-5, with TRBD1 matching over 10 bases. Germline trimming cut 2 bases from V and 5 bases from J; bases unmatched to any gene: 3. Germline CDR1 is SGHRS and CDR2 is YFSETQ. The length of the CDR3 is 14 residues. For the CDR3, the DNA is TGCGCCAGCAGCTTCGCGGGACAGGGGGAGACCCAGTACTTC. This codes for CASSFAGQGETQYF. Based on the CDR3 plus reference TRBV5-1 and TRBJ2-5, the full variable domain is KAGVTQTPRYLIKTRGQQVTLSCSPISGHRSVSWYQQTPGQGLQFLFEYFSETQRNKGNFPGRFSGRQFSNSRSEMNVSTLELGDSALYLCASSFAGQGETQYFGPGTRLLVL.

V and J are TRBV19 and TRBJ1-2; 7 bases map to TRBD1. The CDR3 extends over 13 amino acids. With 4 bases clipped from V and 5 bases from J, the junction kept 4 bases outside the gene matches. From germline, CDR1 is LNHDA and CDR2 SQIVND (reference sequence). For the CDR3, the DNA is TGTGCCAGTAGTACGGACAGGTGGTATGGCTACACCTTC. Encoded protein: CASSTDRWYGYTF.